Below are 25 T cell receptor beta chains sequenced from a single sample in a study of CD8 T cells in Susac syndrome. RNA amounts of roughly 0.5 to 1 ug underwent reverse transcription with random hexamers. TCRdb independently ran MiXCR on the immunoSEQ multiplex PCR reads; one entry per CDR3 protein. The repertoire has about 71,000 distinct CDR3 sequences, roughly 95% of them found once; the top ten carry 0.11%. Sequencing was carried out using CD4+ T cells from PBMCs. These receptors all stem from a human donor with multiple sclerosis.

V and J are TRBV2 and TRBJ1-2, with 7 bases that match TRBD1. The ends lost 4 bases at V and 4 bases at J; junction bases unmatched: 6. The CDR3 spans 14 residues. CDR1 and CDR2 from the germline V gene are SNHLY and FYNNEI. The DNA for the CDR3 is TGTGCCAGCAGTGTCAGGACAGGCGTCTATGGCTACACCTTC. It codes for CASSVRTGVYGYTF.

The rearrangement uses TRBV11-2 and TRBJ1-5, with 8 bases identical to TRBD1. With 5 bases clipped from V and 4 bases from J, the junction kept 7 bases outside the gene matches. The CDR3 is made up of 15 amino acids. CDR1 SGHAT and CDR2 FQNNGV come from the germline V gene. The CDR3 loop reads CASSLGQGWNQPQHF. In DNA form, the CDR3 reads TGTGCCAGCAGCCTCGGACAGGGTTGGAATCAGCCCCAGCATTTT. The full variable domain, in which reference TRBV11-2 and TRBJ1-5 provide the parts outside the CDR3, is EAGVAQSPRYKIIEKRQSVAFWCNPISGHATLYWYQQILGQGPKLLIQFQNNGVVDDSQLPKDRFSAERLKGVDSTLKIQPAKLEDSAVYLCASSLGQGWNQPQHFGDGTRLSIL.

V and J are TRBV7-9 and TRBJ1-6; D perhaps matches TRBD1 (5 bases). V was cut by 5 bases and J by 10 bases, with 15 bases left in between. Germline assignment: CDR1 SEHNR and CDR2 FQNEAQ (reference sequence). The CDR3 is made up of 14 amino acids. The CDR3 reads CASSKGPMASPLHF. CDR3 bases: TGTGCCAGCAGCAAGGGACCGATGGCGTCACCCCTCCACTTT. Full variable domain (remainder filled in from reference TRBV7-9 and TRBJ1-6): DTGVSQNPRHKITKRGQNVTFRCDPISEHNRLYWYRQTLGQGPEFLTYFQNEAQLEKSRLLSDRFSAERPKGSFSTLEIQRTEQGDSAMYLCASSKGPMASPLHFGNGTRLTVT.

The V and J genes are TRBV4-1 and TRBJ1-5, with a possible D match to TRBD1 (6 bases). Germline-derived CDR1 and CDR2 are MGHRA and YSYEKL. V was cut by 1 base and J by 4 bases, with 11 bases left in between. This CDR3 comprises 15 residues. The CDR3 loop is CASSQVGTLNQPQHF. The CDR3 region has the DNA TGCGCCAGCAGCCAAGTGGGGACACTGAATCAGCCCCAGCATTTT.

The gene calls are TRBV28 and TRBJ1-1, with D possibly matching TRBD1 (5 bases). This CDR3 comprises 15 residues. V was trimmed by 8 bases and J by 1 base, leaving 17 bases between them. Germline CDR1 is MDHEN and CDR2 is SYDVKM. CDR3: CASSSGTWGNTEAFF. CDR3 coding DNA: TGTGCCAGCTCTTCGGGGACTTGGGGGAACACTGAAGCTTTCTTT.

The chain couples TRBV5-1 to TRBJ2-1; D gene uncertain. The CDR3 is 13 residues long. Germline V gene lookup returns CDR1 SGHRS and CDR2 YFSETQ. The V end lost 7 bases, the J end lost 8 bases, and 16 bases lay between the germline ends. CDR3 residues: CASSIRAYHEQFF. Here the CDR3 DNA reads TGCGCCAGCTCTATCAGAGCGTATCATGAGCAGTTCTTC.

The chain couples TRBV28 to TRBJ1-4; 10 positions match TRBD1. The CDR3 runs 13 residues. V shed 11 bases and J 4 bases; nucleotides not matched to a gene: 4. The germline gives CDR1 MDHEN, CDR2 SYDVKM. The CDR3 region is CAGRTGGNEKLFF. The CDR3 nucleotides are TGTGCCGGGCGGACAGGGGGTAATGAAAAACTGTTTTTT.

This clonotype was seen only once. The CDR3 here is CSAREPRVSNSPLHF. In DNA, the CDR3 is TGCAGTGCTAGAGAACCCAGGGTGAGCAATTCACCCCTCCACTTT. The rearrangement links TRBV20-1 to TRBJ1-6; a possible D gene is TRBD1 (5 bases). V lost 0 bases, J lost 7 bases, and 13 bases lay in between. Germline V CDR1 and CDR2: DFQATT, SNEGSKA (reference sequence). This CDR3 is 15 amino acids long.

This clonotype was counted once. The chain joins TRBV4-1 to TRBJ2-3, with 9 bases identical to TRBD2. The CDR3 sequence is 17 residues long. Germline V gene lookup returns CDR1 MGHRA and CDR2 YSYEKL. V was pared by 0 bases and J by 4 bases, with 8 bases of the junction left unmatched. CDR3: CASSQDWGGGAADTQYF. For the CDR3, the DNA is TGCGCCAGCAGCCAAGATTGGGGCGGGGGGGCAGCAGATACGCAGTATTTT.

J is TRBJ2-1 and V is TRBV5-1, with D possibly being TRBD2 (6 bases). V lost 6 bases and J 4 bases, leaving 20 bases between the germline ends. The CDR3 length is 16 residues. The V gene's germline CDR1 is SGHRS and CDR2 YFSETQ. The CDR3 region is CASNLLPYGTYNEQFF. The CDR3 DNA reads TGCGCCAGCAACCTCCTCCCCTACGGGACTTACAATGAGCAGTTCTTC.

This chain links TRBV19 with TRBJ2-7; 8 bases are a match to TRBD1. Per the germline V gene, CDR1 is LNHDA and CDR2 is SQIVND (reference sequence). The J segment lost 3 bases and the V segment lost 4 bases, leaving 8 bases of the junction unmatched. The CDR3 contains 15 residues. The CDR3 loop reads CASSKKDRVDYEQYF. CDR3 nucleotide sequence: TGTGCCAGTAGTAAAAAGGACAGGGTAGACTACGAGCAGTACTTC. The full variable domain, with the rest looked up from reference TRBV19 and TRBJ2-7, is DGGITQSPKYLFRKEGQNVTLSCEQNLNHDAMYWYRQDPGQGLRLIYYSQIVNDFQKGDIAEGYSVSREKKESFPLTVTSAQKNPTAFYLCASSKKDRVDYEQYFGPGTRLTVT.

The CDR3 nucleotides read TGTGCCAGCAGCGTCGGCGGGGAAGGGACAGATACGCAGTATTTT. It codes for CASSVGGEGTDTQYF. The chain joins TRBV9 to TRBJ2-3; TRBD2 might be the D (6 bases). CDR1 SGDLS and CDR2 YYNGEE come from the germline V gene. This CDR3 region has 15 residues. The V gene lost 2 bases and the J gene lost 3 bases, with 13 bases spanning the gap.

This chain joins TRBV11-2 and TRBJ2-3, with a weak D call TRBD2 (5 bases). The V gene lost 1 base and the J gene lost 0 bases, with 5 bases spanning the gap. The V gene's germline CDR1 is SGHAT and CDR2 FQNNGV. This CDR3 is built from 14 residues. This CDR3 is CASSLAGSTDTQYF. The CDR3, as DNA: TGTGCCAGCAGCTTAGCGGGGAGCACAGATACGCAGTATTTT.

The CDR3 protein is CSASSGRAVSYEQYF. The CDR3 bases are TGCAGTGCTAGCTCGGGTAGGGCGGTGTCCTACGAGCAGTACTTC. The V call is TRBV20-1, the J call TRBJ2-7; D is uncertain. Trimming took 3 bases from V and 1 from J, leaving 16 bases between them. The germline gives CDR1 DFQATT, CDR2 SNEGSKA (reference sequence). The CDR3 is 15 amino acids.

The CDR3 DNA reads as TGTGCCAGTAGTATCGGACTGTCTCCGGATACGCAGTATTTT. Translation: CASSIGLSPDTQYF. The rearrangement links TRBV19 to TRBJ2-3, with D perhaps matching TRBD2 (5 bases). V was cut by 3 bases and J by 6 bases, with 13 bases left in between. The CDR3 spans 14 residues. Germline CDR1 and CDR2: LNHDA and SQIVND (reference sequence).

J is TRBJ1-2 and V is TRBV18, with D possibly being TRBD1 (5 bases). V lost 2 bases to trimming and J lost 4 bases, with 17 bases between them. Per the germline V gene, CDR1 is KGHSH and CDR2 is LQKENI. The CDR3 sequence is 16 residues long. Here the CDR3 reads CASSPFGGAFSYGYTF. The DNA for the CDR3 is TGTGCCAGCTCACCATTCGGTGGGGCTTTCAGCTATGGCTACACCTTC. The complete variable domain, with remaining parts taken from reference TRBV18 and TRBJ1-2, reads NAGVMQNPRHLVRRRGQEARLRCSPMKGHSHVYWYRQLPEEGLKFMVYLQKENIIDESGMPKERFSAEFPKEGPSILRIQQVVRGDSAAYFCASSPFGGAFSYGYTFGSGTRLTVV.

The rearrangement links TRBV29-1 to TRBJ2-6; D is uncertain. CDR3 length: 13 amino acids. Per the germline V gene, CDR1 is SQVTM and CDR2 is ANQGSEA. Trimming shortened V by 5 bases and J by 1 base, and 6 bases separated the two germline ends. The CDR3 DNA follows: TGCAGCGTTCGTGGGTCTGGGGCCAACGTCCTGACTTTC. Its protein product is CSVRGSGANVLTF.

Turning to this clonotype: Germline and junction disagree at one end, which may indicate a read error. The chain combines TRBV7-2 with TRBJ1-4, with TRBD1 matching 7 bases. Germline V CDR1 and CDR2: SGHTA, FQGNSA. The CDR3 has 16 amino acids. The CDR3 coding sequence is TGTGCCAGCAGCCCCCGGGGGACAGTAGCGGGTGAAAAACTGCTTTTT. Residues: CASSPRGTVAGEKLLF.

The gene calls are TRBV28 and TRBJ2-7; TRBD1 matches 7 bases. J gave up 2 bases and V 1 base, and 14 bases lay outside the gene matches. CDR1 and CDR2 (germline): MDHEN, SYDVKM. The CDR3 consists of 18 residues. The CDR3 loop reads CASSLFARQGGPTYEQYF. The CDR3 DNA reads as TGTGCCAGCAGTTTATTTGCCCGACAGGGTGGGCCAACCTACGAGCAGTACTTC.

The V gene is TRBV20-1, the J gene TRBJ2-1; D gene ambiguous. The CDR3 totals 14 residues. Deletions cut 2 bases from V and 2 bases from J, with 10 bases between. Germline V gene data show CDR1 as DFQATT and CDR2 as SNEGSKA (reference sequence). CDR3 sequence reads: CSARRTRTYNEQFF. As DNA, the CDR3 is TGCAGTGCTAGAAGGACCCGGACCTACAATGAGCAGTTCTTC.

The CDR3 nucleotides are TGTGCCTGGAGTGCCGACAGAGGCGAGACCCAGTACTTC. Protein: CAWSADRGETQYF. The chain joins TRBV30 to TRBJ2-5; possible D gene TRBD1, 5 bases. Per germline, CDR1 GTSNPN and CDR2 SVGIG (reference sequence). CDR3 size: 13 residues. The ends were cut back, 1 base at V and 5 bases at J, with 11 bases in the middle.

This clonotype was counted a single time. The chain couples TRBV19 to TRBJ2-5; TRBD1 is a possible D gene (6 bases). Germline assignment: CDR1 LNHDA and CDR2 SQIVND (reference sequence). The V and J ends lost 4 bases and 4 bases respectively, with 16 bases between them. CDR3 size: 15 residues. The DNA for the CDR3 is TGTGCCAGTAGTACCCGCCAGGGGACGAGAGAGACCCAGTACTTC. Translation: CASSTRQGTRETQYF.

This clonotype was counted a single time. This chain joins TRBV7-9 and TRBJ2-3, with TRBD1 identical over 7 bases. V lost 5 bases to trimming and J lost 1 base; unmatched junction nucleotides: 9. The CDR3 runs 16 residues. Germline V gives CDR1 SEHNR, CDR2 FQNEAQ (reference sequence). This CDR3 is CASSPPSTGRTDTQYF. The CDR3 nucleotides are TGTGCCAGCAGCCCACCCTCGACAGGGCGCACAGATACGCAGTATTTT.

J is TRBJ1-1 and V is TRBV7-9; unclear D gene. V dropped 2 bases and J dropped 1 base, with 14 bases sitting between them. The germline gives CDR1 SEHNR, CDR2 FQNEAQ (reference sequence). The CDR3 is 16 residues long. DNA for the CDR3: TGTGCCAGCAGCTTATACGGGTCGGTTGGGAACACTGAAGCTTTCTTT. Protein: CASSLYGSVGNTEAFF.

This chain connects TRBV7-9 to TRBJ2-7; D unclear. Trimming removed 1 base at V and 0 bases at J, with 7 bases between. CDR3 size: 14 residues. Germline V gives CDR1 SEHNR, CDR2 FQNEAQ (reference sequence). The CDR3 region is CASSLDTSSYEQYF. DNA of the CDR3: TGTGCCAGCAGCTTAGACACCTCCTCCTACGAGCAGTACTTC.